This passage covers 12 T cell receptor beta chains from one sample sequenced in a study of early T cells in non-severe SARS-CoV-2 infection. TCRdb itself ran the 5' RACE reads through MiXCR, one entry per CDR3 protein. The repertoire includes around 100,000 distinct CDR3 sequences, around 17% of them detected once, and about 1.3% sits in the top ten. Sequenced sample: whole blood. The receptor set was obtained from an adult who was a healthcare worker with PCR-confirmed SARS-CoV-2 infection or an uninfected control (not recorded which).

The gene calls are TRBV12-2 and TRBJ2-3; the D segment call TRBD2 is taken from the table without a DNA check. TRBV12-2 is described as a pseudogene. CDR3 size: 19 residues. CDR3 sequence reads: CASRLADGGLVGGTDTQYF. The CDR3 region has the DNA TGTGCAAGTCGCTTAGCTGACGGAGGACTAGTGGGAGGGACAGATACGCAGTATTTT.

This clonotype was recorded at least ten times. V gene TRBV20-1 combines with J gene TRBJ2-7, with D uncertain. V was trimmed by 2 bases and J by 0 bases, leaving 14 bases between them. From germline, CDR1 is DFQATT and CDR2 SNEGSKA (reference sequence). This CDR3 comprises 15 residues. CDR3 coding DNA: TGCAGTGCTAGACCCCATGAGGTTCTCTCCTACGAGCAGTACTTC. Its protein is CSARPHEVLSYEQYF.

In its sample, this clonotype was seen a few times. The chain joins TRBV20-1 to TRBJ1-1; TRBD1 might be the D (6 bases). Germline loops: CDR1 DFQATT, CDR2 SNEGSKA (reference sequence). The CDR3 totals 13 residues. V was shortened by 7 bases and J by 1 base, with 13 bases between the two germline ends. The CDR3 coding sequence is TGCAGTGTAGAGGGGGAGGAGAACACTGAAGCTTTCTTT. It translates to CSVEGEENTEAFF.

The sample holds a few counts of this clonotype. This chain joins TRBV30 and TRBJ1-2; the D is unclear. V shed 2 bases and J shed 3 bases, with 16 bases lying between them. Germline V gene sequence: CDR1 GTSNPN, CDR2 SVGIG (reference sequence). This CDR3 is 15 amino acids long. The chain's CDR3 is CAWSTGGHFDYGYTF. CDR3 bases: TGTGCCTGGAGTACCGGCGGTCACTTCGACTATGGCTACACCTTC.

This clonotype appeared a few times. The CDR3 region has the DNA TGTGCCAGCAGCTTGGAACTAATCTCCTACAATGAGCAGTTCTTC. It encodes CASSLELISYNEQFF. The chain joins TRBV5-5 to TRBJ2-1; D remains ambiguous. In germline, CDR1 is SGHKS, CDR2 YYEKEE (reference sequence). V gave up 0 bases and J gave up 0 bases, with 7 bases separating them. The CDR3 has 15 amino acids.

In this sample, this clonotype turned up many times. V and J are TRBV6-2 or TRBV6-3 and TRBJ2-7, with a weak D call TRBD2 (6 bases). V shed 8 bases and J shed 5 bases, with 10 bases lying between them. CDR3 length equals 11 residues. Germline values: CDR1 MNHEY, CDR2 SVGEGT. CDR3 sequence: CASLRDNEQYF. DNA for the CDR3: TGTGCCAGCCTGCGGGATAACGAGCAGTACTTC.

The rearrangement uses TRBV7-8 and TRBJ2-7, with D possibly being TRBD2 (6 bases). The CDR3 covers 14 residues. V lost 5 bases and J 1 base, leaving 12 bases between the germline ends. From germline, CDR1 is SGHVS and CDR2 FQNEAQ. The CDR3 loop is CASSHQTSSYEQYF. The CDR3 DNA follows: TGTGCCAGCAGCCACCAGACTAGTTCCTACGAGCAGTACTTC.

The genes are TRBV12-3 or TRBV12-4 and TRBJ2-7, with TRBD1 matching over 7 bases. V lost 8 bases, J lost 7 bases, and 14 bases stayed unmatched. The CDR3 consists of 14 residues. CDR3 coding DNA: TGTGCCAGCGCGGTCAACAGGGGTTTGGTTGAGCAGTACTTC. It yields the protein CASAVNRGLVEQYF.

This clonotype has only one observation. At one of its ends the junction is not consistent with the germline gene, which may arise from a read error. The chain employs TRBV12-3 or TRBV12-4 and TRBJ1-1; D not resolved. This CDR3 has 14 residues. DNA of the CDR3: TGTGCCAGCCGCTTATCTCTGGGGAACACTGATGCTTTCTTT. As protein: CASRLSLGNTDAFF.

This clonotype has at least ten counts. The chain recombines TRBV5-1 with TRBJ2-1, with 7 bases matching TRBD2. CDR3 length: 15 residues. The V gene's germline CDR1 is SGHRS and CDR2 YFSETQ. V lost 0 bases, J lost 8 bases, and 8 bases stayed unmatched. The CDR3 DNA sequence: TGCGCCAGCAGCTTGGTTCGCGGGAGCATCTATGAGCAGTTCTTC. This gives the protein CASSLVRGSIYEQFF.

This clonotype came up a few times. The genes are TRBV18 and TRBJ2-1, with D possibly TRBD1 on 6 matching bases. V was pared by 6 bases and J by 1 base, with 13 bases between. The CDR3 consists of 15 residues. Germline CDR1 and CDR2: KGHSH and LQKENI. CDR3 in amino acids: CASSPGQLSYNEQFF. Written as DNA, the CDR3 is TGTGCCAGCTCCCCAGGACAGTTATCCTACAATGAGCAGTTCTTC. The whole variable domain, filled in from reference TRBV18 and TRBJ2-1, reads NAGVMQNPRHLVRRRGQEARLRCSPMKGHSHVYWYRQLPEEGLKFMVYLQKENIIDESGMPKERFSAEFPKEGPSILRIQQVVRGDSAAYFCASSPGQLSYNEQFFGPGTRLTVL.

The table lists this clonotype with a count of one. The CDR3 DNA follows: TGTGCCATCGGAGGGACCTACGAGCAGTACTTC. It translates to CAIGGTYEQYF. The chain uses TRBV10-3 and TRBJ2-7; a weak D match, TRBD2 (6 bases). V was trimmed by 8 bases and J by 2 bases, leaving 7 bases between them. The CDR3 covers 11 residues. The V gene's germline CDR1 is ENHRY and CDR2 SYGVKD.